This T cell receptor beta chain was found in a study of blood T cell repertoires in COVID-19. Looking at the study overall: The samples span acute and convalescent COVID-19 from the United States, Italy and Spain.

This clone has a single count. Germline V gene sequence: CDR1 MNHEY, CDR2 SVGAGI. This CDR3 is built from 15 residues. V lost 7 bases and J lost 0, with 13 bases in between. Assay used: immunoSEQ multiplex PCR; TCRdb lists only in-frame clones, some missing. The sample has about 45,000 clones, about 83% seen once. Sample: peripheral blood. This sequence originates from a man older than 75 in a cohort sampled during active COVID-19. The chain couples TRBV6-5 to TRBJ1-5; D is undetermined. CDR3 sequence (DNA): TGTGCCAGCACCCAGGTACTTTATAGCAATCAGCCCCAGCATTTT. Protein product: CASTQVLYSNQPQHF.